The 16 T cell receptor beta chains below come from one sample, sequenced in a study of T cell responses to AZD1222 COVID-19 vaccine. The table came from immunoSEQ multiplex PCR; TCRdb's copy has only in-frame clones and leaves some out. Among about 110,000 clones listed, 70% to 90% were seen once. This material consisted of peripheral blood, taken on day 0 of AZD1222 vaccination. The receptors here all came from an adult in good health.

V gene TRBV28 combines with J gene TRBJ1-3; 7 bases line up with TRBD1. This CDR3 has 16 residues. J was trimmed by 5 bases and V by 6 bases; bases with no gene match: 13. CDR1 is MDHEN, CDR2 SYDVKM, per germline. CDR3 in DNA: TGTGCCAGCAGCTGGGGACAGCCTATTTCCCGAAACACCATATATTTT. Its translation: CASSWGQPISRNTIYF. Using reference TRBV28 and TRBJ1-3 for the parts outside the CDR3, the full variable domain is DVKVTQSSRYLVKRTGEKVFLECVQDMDHENMFWYRQDPGLGLRLIYFSYDVKMKEKGDIPEGYSVSREKKERFSLILESASTNQTSMYLCASSWGQPISRNTIYFGEGSWLTVV.

This chain's CDR3 is CASSLAAGSGNEKLFF. CDR3 in DNA: TGTGCCAGCAGCTTAGCGGCGGGGAGTGGTAATGAAAAACTGTTTTTT. V and J are TRBV7-9 and TRBJ1-4; D not resolved. This CDR3 is 16 amino acids long. The V end was cut by 0 bases, the J end by 4 bases, with 12 bases between. From germline, CDR1 is SEHNR and CDR2 FQNEAQ (reference sequence).

This clone was observed once. The chain has TRBV6-1 and TRBJ1-1, with 11 bases identical to TRBD1. Germline CDR1 MNHNS, CDR2 SASEGT. The CDR3 has 15 residues. V trimming: 7 bases; J trimming: 5 bases; junction bases outside the gene matches: 9. Here the CDR3 reads CASNPEGTGGTEAFF. The CDR3 bases are TGTGCCAGCAACCCCGAGGGGACAGGGGGGACTGAAGCTTTCTTT.

This clone was recorded a few times. This chain joins TRBV19 and TRBJ2-7; TRBD1 matches at 11 bases. Germline-derived CDR1 and CDR2 are LNHDA and SQIVND (reference sequence). V was pared by 10 bases and J by 3 bases, with 17 bases of the junction left unmatched. This CDR3 is 17 amino acids long. In DNA, the CDR3 is TGTGCCACCCAACCACCGCCGGGACAGGGGGTGGGCTACGAGCAGTACTTC. This sequence encodes CATQPPPGQGVGYEQYF.

The chain employs TRBV18 and TRBJ1-4; D possibly corresponds to TRBD1 (5 bases). CDR1 is KGHSH, CDR2 LQKENI, per germline. Trimming took 4 bases from V and 0 from J, leaving 12 bases between them. The CDR3 is 16 amino acids. The chain's CDR3 is CASSRGTVTTNEKLFF. The DNA for the CDR3 is TGTGCCAGCTCACGGGGGACGGTTACAACTAATGAAAAACTGTTTTTT. Full variable domain (rest looked up from reference TRBV18 and TRBJ1-4): NAGVMQNPRHLVRRRGQEARLRCSPMKGHSHVYWYRQLPEEGLKFMVYLQKENIIDESGMPKERFSAEFPKEGPSILRIQQVVRGDSAAYFCASSRGTVTTNEKLFFGSGTQLSVL.

The chain combines TRBV19 with TRBJ2-1, with D tentatively TRBD1 or TRBD2 (5 bases each). There are 18 residues in the CDR3. The V gene's germline CDR1 is LNHDA and CDR2 SQIVND (reference sequence). Trimming pared 3 bases from V and 1 base from J, leaving 19 bases between. The CDR3 loop is CASSIIIGRGASYNEQFF. CDR3 in DNA: TGTGCCAGTAGTATTATTATCGGAAGGGGAGCTTCCTACAATGAGCAGTTCTTC.

The chain joins TRBV4-3 to TRBJ2-1, with 7 bases identical to TRBD2. Germline V gene sequence: CDR1 LGHNA, CDR2 YSLEER. The CDR3 is 17 residues long. After removal of 0 bases from V and 5 bases from J, the junction contained 10 bases not matched to a gene. The CDR3 here is CASSQDGKGLPNNEQFF. Written as DNA, the CDR3 is TGCGCCAGCAGCCAAGATGGAAAGGGACTACCCAACAATGAGCAGTTCTTC.

Regarding this clone: This sample also contains other DNA sequences that code for the same CDR3. The J gene is TRBJ2-5, the V gene TRBV7-2, with TRBD2 identical over 8 bases. CDR3 length: 13 residues. J gave up 2 bases and V 4 bases, and 0 bases lay outside the gene matches. The germline gives CDR1 SGHTA, CDR2 FQGNSA. The CDR3 DNA sequence: TGTGCCAGCAGCTCGGGGGGGCAAGAGACCCAGTACTTC. This encodes CASSSGGQETQYF.

The chain links TRBV6-5 to TRBJ1-1; weak D call: TRBD1 (6 bases). This CDR3 contains 14 residues. CDR1 is MNHEY, CDR2 SVGAGI, per germline. With 2 bases removed from V and 8 bases from J, the gap between germline ends came to 15 bases. The CDR3 sequence is CASSYRDTSDEAFF. The DNA for the CDR3 is TGTGCCAGCAGTTACAGGGACACAAGTGACGAAGCTTTCTTT.

The CDR3 sequence: CATHGLAGPSSYNEQFF. Here the CDR3 DNA reads TGTGCCACCCACGGCCTAGCGGGACCGAGCTCCTACAATGAGCAGTTCTTC. The V gene is TRBV19, the J gene TRBJ2-1; 9 bases are a match to TRBD2. CDR3 length: 17 amino acids. Trimming removed 10 bases from V and 0 bases from J; junction bases left unmatched: 13. Germline V CDR1 and CDR2: LNHDA, SQIVND (reference sequence).

This clone was picked up one time. V usage is TRBV28 and J usage is TRBJ1-6; TRBD1 matches 11 bases. Trimming removed 6 bases from V and 7 bases from J; junction bases left unmatched: 8. Germline V CDR1 and CDR2: MDHEN, SYDVKM. The CDR3 runs to 16 residues. CDR3 nucleotides: TGTGCCAGCAGCTTGGACAGGGGGCCTCGCAATTCACCCCTCCACTTT. It yields the protein CASSLDRGPRNSPLHF.

The rearrangement joins TRBV28 to TRBJ1-1; D not resolved. V gave up 6 bases and J gave up 0 bases, with 8 bases separating them. There are 13 residues in the CDR3. Per the germline V gene, CDR1 is MDHEN and CDR2 is SYDVKM. The CDR3 protein is CASSLQLNTEAFF. CDR3 coding DNA: TGTGCCAGCAGCCTCCAATTGAACACTGAAGCTTTCTTT.

This sequence joins TRBV4-1 and TRBJ2-7; TRBD2 aligns across 10 bases. The CDR3 totals 15 residues. From germline, CDR1 is MGHRA and CDR2 YSYEKL. J lost 5 bases, V lost 1 base, and 5 bases had no gene match. CDR3: CASSQGALAGDEQYF. The CDR3 DNA is TGCGCCAGCAGCCAAGGCGCGCTAGCGGGAGACGAGCAGTACTTC.

The chain recombines TRBV3-1 (or the pseudogene TRBV3-2) with TRBJ2-2, with D tentatively TRBD1 (6 bases). This CDR3 has 15 residues. Germline V gene data show CDR1 as LGHDT and CDR2 as YNNKEL (reference sequence). V shed 3 bases and J shed 0 bases, with 8 bases lying between them. CDR3 in DNA: TGTGCCAGCAGCCAGAGGACAGCGAACACCGGGGAGCTGTTTTTT. Its protein product is CASSQRTANTGELFF.

This clone was detected once. V is TRBV5-1 and J is TRBJ2-2; 8 bases fit TRBD2. The CDR3 has 16 amino acids. Trimming removed 0 bases from V and 6 bases from J; junction bases left unmatched: 7. Germline values: CDR1 SGHRS, CDR2 YFSETQ. As DNA, the CDR3 is TGCGCCAGCAGCTTGGTACCAGCGGGAGAGCCCGGGGAGCTGTTTTTT. As protein: CASSLVPAGEPGELFF.

CDR3 DNA: TGTGCCAGCAGCTTAGTGGGGGAAAGCTATGGCTACACCTTC. Protein product: CASSLVGESYGYTF. The chain carries TRBV11-3 and TRBJ1-2; weak D call: TRBD1 (5 bases). CDR3 length equals 14 residues. Trimming left V 1 base short and J 4 bases short, with 10 bases between. The germline CDR1 and CDR2 sequences are SGHNT and YENEEA.